A single sample gave rise to the 15 T cell receptor beta chains below, sequenced in a study of T cell repertoires in aging, cancer and after chemotherapy (dated by TCRdb to between 2019 and 2020). TCR beta rearrangements were amplified from genomic DNA isolated from peripheral blood, not from sorted cells or RNA. The instrument was an Illumina MiSeq. Using a mixed TRB-A/B primer pool, multiplex touch-down PCR amplified rearranged TRB sequences covering the V, D and J segments. TCRdb reran the public reads through fastp at Q25 and MiXCR, keeping productive beta chains. Entries are consolidated by CDR3 protein sequence, retaining the most common genes and DNA. This sample comprises around 13,000 distinct CDR3 sequences, 35% to 40% of them detected only once. The biggest ten clones account for about 6.9% of the sample. The specimen was blood. The receptor source for this set is a human donor in good health. The donor label of this sample is uncertain.

The sample holds one count of this clonotype. The J gene is TRBJ1-5, the V gene TRBV30; a possible D gene is TRBD1 (5 bases). The CDR3 consists of 14 residues. With 2 bases removed from V and 3 bases from J, the gap between germline ends came to 11 bases. Germline lookup yields CDR1 GTSNPN and CDR2 SVGIG (reference sequence). The CDR3 protein is CAWSTDSFNQPQHF. Here the CDR3 DNA reads TGTGCCTGGAGTACAGACAGCTTCAATCAGCCCCAGCATTTT.

By share, this clonotype ranks as medium-sized (0.01 to 0.1%). J is TRBJ1-4 and V is TRBV29-1, with D tentatively TRBD1 (6 bases). Looked up from germline, CDR1 is SQVTM and CDR2 is ANQGSEA. The ends were cut back, 7 bases at V and 0 bases at J, with 9 bases in the middle. CDR3 length equals 13 residues. The CDR3 DNA reads TGCAGCGGTGGACAGCCAACTAATGAAAAACTGTTTTTT. Translation gives CSGGQPTNEKLFF. The complete variable domain, with remaining parts taken from reference TRBV29-1 and TRBJ1-4, reads SAVISQKPSRDICQRGTSLTIQCQVDSQVTMMFWYRQQPGQSLTLIATANQGSEATYESGFVIDKFPISRPNLTFSTLTVSNMSPEDSSIYLCSGGQPTNEKLFFGSGTQLSVL.

This clonotype is medium-sized. The CDR3 DNA follows: TGTGCCAGCCGAGGTGCTATAGGGGATCAGCCCCAGCATTTT. Translating it yields CASRGAIGDQPQHF. The chain links TRBV19 to TRBJ1-5, with TRBD1 as a possible D gene (5 bases). V was pared by 9 bases and J by 5 bases, with 17 bases between. Germline-derived CDR1 and CDR2 are LNHDA and SQIVND (reference sequence). The CDR3 consists of 14 residues.

In its sample, this clonotype was seen a few times. Germline is not matched at one junction end, which may reflect a read error. The chain recombines TRBV6-5 with TRBJ2-1; D gene unclear. The length of the CDR3 is 13 residues. The germline CDR1 and CDR2 sequences are MNHEY and SVGAGI. CDR3 sequence (DNA): TGTGCCAGCAGCCTGGGAACCTCCAATGGGCAGTTCTTC. Translated, it gives CASSLGTSNGQFF.

In this sample, this clonotype turned up a few times. The chain joins TRBV19 to TRBJ2-1; possibly TRBD1 or TRBD2 for D (6 bases each). Per the germline V gene, CDR1 is LNHDA and CDR2 is SQIVND (reference sequence). This CDR3 has 14 residues. The V gene lost 7 bases and the J gene lost 4 bases, with 14 bases spanning the gap. As DNA, the CDR3 is TGTGCCAGTAAACCGGGGGCCGGTTACAATGAGCAGTTCTTC. Protein product: CASKPGAGYNEQFF.

The chain carries TRBV6-4 and TRBJ2-3; 8 bases align to TRBD2. The length of the CDR3 is 16 residues. CDR1 is MRHNA, CDR2 SNTAGT, per germline. The trim removed 5 bases at V and 3 bases at J, leaving 10 bases unmatched. The CDR3 is CASSSNGGAGTDTQYF. In DNA form, the CDR3 reads TGTGCCAGCAGTTCTAACGGGGGGGCCGGGACAGATACGCAGTATTTT.

The chain combines TRBV6-1 with TRBJ2-1; 9 bases line up with TRBD2. The CDR3 is made up of 13 amino acids. Germline V lookup: CDR1 MNHNS, CDR2 SASEGT. With 9 bases clipped from V and 9 bases from J, the junction kept 9 bases outside the gene matches. This chain's CDR3 is CASLEREASEQFF. For the CDR3, the DNA is TGTGCCAGTTTGGAGCGGGAGGCCAGTGAGCAGTTCTTC.

The chain links TRBV19 to TRBJ2-7; TRBD1 agrees at 7 bases. The V segment lost 4 bases and the J segment 3 bases; nucleotides outside the gene matches: 9. The CDR3 is 15 residues long. The germline gives CDR1 LNHDA, CDR2 SQIVND (reference sequence). CDR3: CASSRLGQRIYEQYF. The CDR3 DNA reads as TGTGCCAGTAGTAGATTGGGACAGCGAATCTACGAGCAGTACTTC. Combining the CDR3 with reference TRBV19 and TRBJ2-7 gives the whole variable domain DGGITQSPKYLFRKEGQNVTLSCEQNLNHDAMYWYRQDPGQGLRLIYYSQIVNDFQKGDIAEGYSVSREKKESFPLTVTSAQKNPTAFYLCASSRLGQRIYEQYFGPGTRLTVT.

This chain joins TRBV13 and TRBJ2-3; possible D gene TRBD1, 7 bases. The CDR3 covers 16 residues. The V gene lost 8 bases and the J gene lost 4 bases, with 22 bases spanning the gap. The germline CDR1 and CDR2 sequences are PRHDT and FYEKMQ (reference sequence). Written as DNA, the CDR3 is TGTGCCAGCTTAAGCTTATACAGGGGAGGTTCAGATACGCAGTATTTT. It specifies CASLSLYRGGSDTQYF.

The V and J genes are TRBV18 and TRBJ2-3; TRBD2 agrees at 7 bases. The length of the CDR3 is 14 residues. In germline, CDR1 is KGHSH, CDR2 LQKENI. V was pared by 3 bases and J by 6 bases, with 6 bases of the junction left unmatched. CDR3 coding DNA: TGTGCCAGCTCACCCAGCGGGAAGCGGGATACGCAGTATTTT. Protein product: CASSPSGKRDTQYF.

V and J are TRBV19 and TRBJ1-2, with 7 nucleotides matching TRBD1. J was trimmed by 4 bases and V by 3 bases; bases with no gene match: 2. From germline, CDR1 is LNHDA and CDR2 SQIVND (reference sequence). CDR3 length: 13 residues. The CDR3 coding sequence is TGTGCCAGTAGTATTGGGGACAGCTATGGCTACACCTTC. Translation gives CASSIGDSYGYTF.

This clonotype was seen only a few times. The CDR3 loop reads CAISDRLSSYNEQFF. CDR3 nucleotides: TGTGCCATCAGTGATCGACTAAGCTCCTACAATGAGCAGTTCTTC. J is TRBJ2-1 and V is TRBV10-3; perhaps TRBD2 as D (5 bases). This CDR3 spans 15 amino acids. The germline CDR1 and CDR2 sequences are ENHRY and SYGVKD. Trimming removed 3 bases at V and 0 bases at J, with 9 bases between.

This clonotype has just a few counts. This chain connects TRBV15 to TRBJ2-3, with unresolved D. CDR1 is LNHNV, CDR2 YYDKDF, per germline (reference sequence). The germline V and J ends were trimmed by 1 base and 1 base, with 12 bases remaining between them. The CDR3 is 16 amino acids. The CDR3 coding sequence is TGTGCCACCAGCAGAGTCGGGCGGAGCCGCACAGATACGCAGTATTTT. It is translated as CATSRVGRSRTDTQYF.

The chain has TRBV7-6 and TRBJ2-1, with D possibly matching TRBD2 (7 bases). The CDR3 loop spans 12 amino acids. The ends were cut back, 8 bases at V and 8 bases at J, with 13 bases in the middle. Germline lookup yields CDR1 SGHVS and CDR2 FNYEAQ. CDR3 coding DNA: TGTGCCAGCGGGCGCGGGGGCCATGAGCAGTTCTTC. Protein product: CASGRGGHEQFF.

This clonotype was recorded a few times. The V and J genes are TRBV19 and TRBJ2-7; D is possibly TRBD2 (5 bases). This CDR3 has 15 residues. Deletions cut 4 bases from V and 4 bases from J, with 17 bases between. Germline V gene lookup returns CDR1 LNHDA and CDR2 SQIVND (reference sequence). This CDR3 is CASSNLVGIPYEQYF. CDR3 coding DNA: TGTGCCAGTAGTAACCTTGTCGGGATACCTTACGAGCAGTACTTC.